This T cell receptor (beta chain) came from a study of T cells after yellow fever vaccination. A single record per CDR3 protein comes from TCRdb applying MiXCR to the 5' RACE reads. The sample shows 200,000 to 300,000 distinct CDR3 sequences, around 6.7% of them seen only once. Study observations and caveats: Post-booster reappearance was seen for most primary-vaccination clones (roughly 96% CD4, 85% to 90% CD8). Compared with primary, the secondary response was weaker and peaked at day 5, not 15. A small share of clonotypes appeared in both CD4 and CD8 compartments.

In germline, CDR1 is SEHNR, CDR2 FQNEAQ (reference sequence). The V and J ends lost 1 base and 8 bases respectively, with 14 bases between them. The CDR3 totals 15 residues. This clonotype has at least ten counts. Its cognate antigen is unknown. Sequenced material: CD4+ T cells sorted from PBMCs, taken on the day of the yellow fever booster vaccination. The receptor comes from a man aged 25-45 years who received the YFV17D yellow fever vaccine. The gene calls are TRBV7-9 and TRBJ1-4; D gene uncertain. The CDR3 nucleotides are TGTGCCAGCAGCTTAGGCTCGGGGTGGAAGGAAAAACTGTTTTTT. It encodes CASSLGSGWKEKLFF.